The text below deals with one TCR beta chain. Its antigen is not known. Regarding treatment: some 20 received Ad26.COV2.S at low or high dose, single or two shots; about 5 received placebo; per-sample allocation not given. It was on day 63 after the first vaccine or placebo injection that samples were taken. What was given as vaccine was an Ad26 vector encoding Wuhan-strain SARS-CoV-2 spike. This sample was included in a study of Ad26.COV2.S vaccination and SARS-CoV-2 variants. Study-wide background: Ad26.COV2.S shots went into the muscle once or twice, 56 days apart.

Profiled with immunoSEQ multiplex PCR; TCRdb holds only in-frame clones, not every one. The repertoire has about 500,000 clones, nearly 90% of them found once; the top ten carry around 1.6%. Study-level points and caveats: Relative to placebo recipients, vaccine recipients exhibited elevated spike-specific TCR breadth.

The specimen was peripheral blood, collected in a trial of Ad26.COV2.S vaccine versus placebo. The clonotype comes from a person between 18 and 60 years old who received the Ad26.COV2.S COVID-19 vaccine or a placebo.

Written as DNA, the CDR3 is TGTGCCAGCAGCTTGAGGGGGGGCGATCAGCCCCAGCATTTT. Its translation is CASSLRGGDQPQHF. This chain joins TRBV7-2 and TRBJ1-5; perhaps TRBD1 as D (6 bases). Germline-derived CDR1 and CDR2 are SGHTA and FQGNSA. The CDR3 covers 14 residues. V was pared by 3 bases and J by 5 bases, with 11 bases between.